The 14 T cell receptor beta chains in this list originate from one sample, sequenced in a study of patients and donors after allogeneic stem cell transplantation. One entry per CDR3 protein, called by TCRdb with MiXCR from the RT-PCR reads. The sample yields roughly 880,000 distinct CDR3 sequences, 15% to 20% seen once. The source material was blood, either unsorted or a sorted T cell fraction (not recorded which). The receptors were gathered from a human donor who was either an allogeneic HSCT recipient or a stem cell or donor lymphocyte infusion donor (not recorded which). It is not recorded whose cells these are; they may come from a transplant donor.

The gene calls are TRBV20-1 and TRBJ1-2; 8 positions match TRBD1. The V and J ends lost 3 bases and 3 bases, in that order; junction bases with no gene match: 15. The CDR3 is 17 residues long. Germline values: CDR1 DFQATT, CDR2 SNEGSKA (reference sequence). In nucleotides, the CDR3 is TGCAGTGCTAGCCCTCAGCCCGGGACAGGAGGGGACTATGGCTACACCTTC. Translation gives CSASPQPGTGGDYGYTF.

This clonotype was counted a few times. The J gene is TRBJ2-7, the V gene TRBV10-3; 11 bases are shared with TRBD1. The CDR3 loop spans 15 amino acids. CDR1 is ENHRY, CDR2 SYGVKD, per germline. J was trimmed by 0 bases and V by 4 bases; bases with no gene match: 2. CDR3 DNA sequence: TGTGCCATCAGTGGCGGGACAGGGGGCTCCTACGAGCAGTACTTC. This codes for CAISGGTGGSYEQYF.

This clonotype was picked up a small number of times. The CDR3: CASRLGQGGKNTEAFF. The CDR3 DNA reads TGTGCCAGCAGGTTAGGACAGGGAGGCAAGAACACTGAAGCTTTCTTT. This chain joins TRBV6-1 and TRBJ1-1; 8 positions agree with TRBD1. V trimming: 6 bases; J trimming: 1 base; junction bases outside the gene matches: 10. Germline V gene data show CDR1 as MNHNS and CDR2 as SASEGT. The CDR3 runs 16 residues.

This clonotype appeared a few times. The chain has TRBV5-1 and TRBJ2-5, with 11 bases lining up with TRBD1. The V gene end was trimmed by 5 bases and the J gene end by 1 base; junction bases not matched to a gene: 7. This CDR3 comprises 16 residues. Germline CDR1 reads SGHRS; CDR2 reads YFSETQ. The CDR3 region has the DNA TGCGCCAGCAGACCCGGACAGGGGGCCTTCCAAGAGACCCAGTACTTC. It encodes CASRPGQGAFQETQYF.

CDR3 in amino acids: CASIQGGGYGYTF. CDR3 sequence (DNA): TGTGCCAGCATTCAAGGGGGCGGCTATGGCTACACCTTC. V usage is TRBV16 and J usage is TRBJ1-2, with 7 nucleotides matching TRBD1. In germline, CDR1 is KGHSY, CDR2 FQNENV. J gave up 4 bases and V 7 bases, and 6 bases lay outside the gene matches. The CDR3 covers 13 residues.

CDR3: CASSWGSGDSNQPQHF. CDR3 bases: TGTGCCAGCAGCTGGGGATCAGGGGATAGCAATCAGCCCCAGCATTTT. This rearrangement joins TRBV7-9 to TRBJ1-5; perhaps TRBD1 as D (6 bases). This CDR3 is built from 16 residues. The V and J ends lost 4 bases and 0 bases respectively, with 13 bases between them. The germline V gene has CDR1 SEHNR and CDR2 FQNEAQ (reference sequence).

This clonotype was seen a handful of times. The chain has TRBV20-1 and TRBJ1-6, with no clear D. This CDR3 comprises 15 residues. V dropped 1 base and J dropped 4 bases, with 11 bases sitting between them. CDR1 is DFQATT and CDR2 is SNEGSKA in the germline V gene (reference sequence). CDR3 nucleotides: TGCAGTGCTAGAGGGACGGAAGCTTATAATTCACCCCTCCACTTT. Protein product: CSARGTEAYNSPLHF.

CDR3 coding DNA: TGCGCCAGCAGCTTGGCAGGGCGGGGGAGATCCAATGAGCAGTTCTTC. Translated, it gives CASSLAGRGRSNEQFF. The chain recombines TRBV5-1 with TRBJ2-1; TRBD2 aligns across 7 bases. The germline gives CDR1 SGHRS, CDR2 YFSETQ. The length of the CDR3 is 16 residues. The ends lost 0 bases at V and 6 bases at J; junction bases unmatched: 9.

This clonotype showed up just a few times. The rearrangement joins TRBV6-6 to TRBJ2-3; 7 nucleotides align to TRBD2. Germline trimming cut 8 bases from V and 0 bases from J; bases unmatched to any gene: 2. Looked up from germline, CDR1 is MNHNY and CDR2 is SVGAGI (reference sequence). The length of the CDR3 is 13 residues. CDR3 DNA sequence: TGTGCCAGCTGGCGGGGGAGCACAGATACGCAGTATTTT. Its protein is CASWRGSTDTQYF.

This clonotype has at least ten counts. The chain employs TRBV12-3 or TRBV12-4 and TRBJ2-3, with TRBD1 matching 8 bases. The CDR3 extends over 15 amino acids. V lost 4 bases, J lost 1 base, and 4 bases stayed unmatched. This CDR3 is CASSSGTGRTDTQYF. The CDR3 DNA reads as TGTGCCAGCAGTTCCGGGACAGGCCGCACAGATACGCAGTATTTT.

The gene calls are TRBV2 and TRBJ2-1; no firm D call. Germline lookup yields CDR1 SNHLY and CDR2 FYNNEI. V was pared by 6 bases and J by 9 bases, with 12 bases between. This CDR3 has 12 amino acids. CDR3 nucleotide sequence: TGTGCCAGCAGGGCGTCCTTTGGTGAGCAGTTCTTC. Its translation: CASRASFGEQFF. Looking up the rest from reference TRBV2 and TRBJ2-1 gives the full variable domain: EPEVTQTPSHQVTQMGQEVILRCVPISNHLYFYWYRQILGQKVEFLVSFYNNEISEKSEIFDDQFSVERPDGSNFTLKIRSTKLEDSAMYFCASRASFGEQFFGPGTRLTVL.

This clonotype was observed a handful of times. The chain is built from TRBV25-1 and TRBJ1-3; 8 nucleotides match TRBD1. The trim removed 6 bases at V and 3 bases at J, leaving 10 bases unmatched. The germline V gene has CDR1 MGHDK and CDR2 SYGVNS. The CDR3 is made up of 16 amino acids. The chain's CDR3 is CASSGDRKNDGNTIYF. The CDR3 DNA reads as TGTGCCAGCAGCGGGGACAGGAAAAACGATGGAAACACCATATATTTT.

There are many counts of this clonotype. The chain couples TRBV29-1 to TRBJ2-1; either TRBD1 or TRBD2 may fit D (6 bases each). Trimming stripped 7 bases from V and 6 bases from J, with 16 bases between. The CDR3 consists of 13 residues. Germline loops: CDR1 SQVTM, CDR2 ANQGSEA. The DNA of the CDR3 is TGCAGCGGTACCCGGGGGCGCATCAATGAGCAGTTCTTC. Translating it yields CSGTRGRINEQFF.

This clonotype occurred a few times. This chain connects TRBV7-9 to TRBJ2-5; possible D gene TRBD2, 7 bases. The ends were cut back, 3 bases at V and 5 bases at J, with 19 bases in the middle. The germline V gene encodes CDR1 SEHNR and CDR2 FQNEAQ (reference sequence). This CDR3 spans 16 amino acids. CDR3 nucleotides: TGTGCCAGCAGCTTCACAAGGGGGGGCCGATACGAGACCCAGTACTTC. The encoded protein is CASSFTRGGRYETQYF.